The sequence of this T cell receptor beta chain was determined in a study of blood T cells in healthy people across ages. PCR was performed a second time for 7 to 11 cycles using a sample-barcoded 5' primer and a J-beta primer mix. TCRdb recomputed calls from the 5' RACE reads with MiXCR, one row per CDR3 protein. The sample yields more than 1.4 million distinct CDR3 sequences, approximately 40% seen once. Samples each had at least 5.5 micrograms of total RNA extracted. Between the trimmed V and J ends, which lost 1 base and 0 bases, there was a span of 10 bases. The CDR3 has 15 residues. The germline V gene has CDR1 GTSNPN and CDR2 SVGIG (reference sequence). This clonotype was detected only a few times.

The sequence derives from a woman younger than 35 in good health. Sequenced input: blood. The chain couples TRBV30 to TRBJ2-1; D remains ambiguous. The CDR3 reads CAWSAPLHSYNEQFF. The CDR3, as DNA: TGTGCCTGGAGTGCCCCACTGCACTCCTACAATGAGCAGTTCTTC.